This passage covers 2 T cell receptor beta chains from one sample sequenced in a study of post-analysis software for immune sequencing data. Points from the study as a whole: A handful of TRBV segments were significantly more frequent in patients than in controls. TRBV5-6, TRBV5-1 and TRBV20-1 were among these segments.

Their antigens remain unidentified. Every TCR beta cDNA library bore unique molecular identifiers. TCRdb recomputed calls from the PCR reads with MiXCR, one row per CDR3 protein. In the table there are 350,000 to 500,000 distinct CDR3 sequences, 30% to 40% of which are singletons. The sample was blood. The receptors shown here come from a girl aged 2-15 years with multiple sclerosis.

This chain links TRBV18 with TRBJ1-4; weak D call: TRBD1 (5 bases). The CDR3 is made up of 15 amino acids. V lost 1 base and J lost 4, with 10 bases in between. Per germline, CDR1 KGHSH and CDR2 LQKENI. The CDR3 DNA reads TGTGCCAGCTCACCACTTCAGGGTAATAATGAAAAACTGTTTTTT. Its protein is CASSPLQGNNEKLFF.

This clonotype was recorded only once. The chain recombines TRBV5-1 with TRBJ2-3; 13 nucleotides line up with TRBD2. Trimming at V came to 4 bases and at J to 1 base, leaving 9 bases not matched to a gene. CDR3 length: 18 residues. Looked up from germline, CDR1 is SGHRS and CDR2 is YFSETQ. The DNA of the CDR3 is TGCGCCAGCAGCCGACGGACTAGCGGGGGTCCTCGCACAGATACGCAGTATTTT. This sequence encodes CASSRRTSGGPRTDTQYF.